These T cell receptor beta chains were read from a single sample in a study of blood T cells in healthy people across ages. TCRdb reprocessed the 5' RACE reads with MiXCR, giving one entry per CDR3 protein. The profile shows about 620,000 distinct CDR3 sequences, roughly 21% of them singletons. The sample was blood. These receptors were taken from a man aged 70 or older in good health. The CDR3 runs from the conserved cysteine through the conserved F or W. A D gene is named only where the DNA matches it firmly. Clone size is given for some rows only: seen once, a few or many times, or a class if the clone is expanded.

v_call	clone_size	d_call	j_call	cdr3_aa	cdr3_nt
TRBV6-5	many	NA	TRBJ2-7	CASSYLSQGYEQYF	TGTGCCAGCAGTTACCTTAGCCAGGGTTACGAGCAGTACTTC
TRBV6-2/TRBV6-3	NA	NA	TRBJ2-7	CASTPTTEVSYEQYF	TGTGCCAGCACCCCTACAACAGAAGTCTCCTACGAGCAGTACTTC
TRBV11-2	few	TRBD2	TRBJ2-5	CASSLGLLSGSSETQYF	TGTGCCAGCAGCTTAGGTCTGCTTAGCGGGAGTTCGGAGACCCAGTACTTC
TRBV27	few	TRBD2	TRBJ2-7	CASSLLAGGGEQYF	TGTGCCAGCAGTTTACTAGCGGGAGGTGGTGAGCAGTACTTC
TRBV12-3/TRBV12-4	few	NA	TRBJ1-4	CASSFGGLSEKLFF	TGTGCCAGCAGCTTTGGGGGGCTGAGTGAAAAACTGTTTTTT
TRBV6-6	NA	TRBD2	TRBJ2-1	CASSYLAEGLWNEQFF	TGTGCCAGCAGTTATCTAGCGGAGGGTTTATGGAATGAGCAGTTCTTC
TRBV4-1	NA	NA	TRBJ1-3	CASSQAGGSGSGNTIYF	TGCGCCAGCAGCCAAGCAGGTGGAAGTGGTTCTGGAAACACCATATATTTT
TRBV28	NA	NA	TRBJ2-7	CASSFPDRYYEQYF	TGTGCCAGCAGTTTCCCCGACAGGTACTACGAGCAGTACTTC
TRBV11-1	NA	TRBD2	TRBJ2-7	CASSRKPSGGGIEQYF	TGTGCCAGCAGCCGAAAACCTTCGGGAGGGGGTATCGAGCAGTACTTC
TRBV29-1	many	TRBD2	TRBJ2-3	CSVTGTSGRGADTQYF	TGCAGCGTGACCGGGACTAGCGGGAGGGGCGCAGATACGCAGTATTTT
TRBV28	NA	NA	TRBJ1-4	CASRVRTASNEKLFF	TGTGCCAGCAGAGTAAGGACAGCCTCTAATGAAAAACTGTTTTTT
TRBV12-3/TRBV12-4	few	TRBD2	TRBJ2-1	CASSSFYGTSGRDEQFF	TGTGCCAGCAGTTCATTTTACGGGACTAGCGGGAGGGATGAGCAGTTCTTC
TRBV3-1	NA	NA	TRBJ2-5	CASSQESRARETQYF	TGTGCCAGCAGCCAAGAAAGCAGGGCCCGGGAGACCCAGTACTTC
TRBV18	few	NA	TRBJ2-3	CASSPPSGSTQYF	TGTGCCAGCTCACCACCGTCAGGGTCAACGCAGTATTTT
TRBV20-1	NA	NA	TRBJ1-1	CSARYASRGNTEAFF	TGCAGTGCTAGATATGCCTCAAGGGGGAACACTGAAGCTTTCTTT
TRBV6-5	NA	NA	TRBJ2-5	CASSYSPHREETQYF	TGTGCCAGCAGTTACTCCCCTCACAGGGAAGAGACCCAGTACTTC
TRBV6-5	few	TRBD1	TRBJ1-2	CASSTGAGYTF	TGTGCCAGCAGCACAGGGGCCGGCTACACCTTC
TRBV20-1	few	NA	TRBJ1-4	CSVFREEKLFF	TGCAGTGTTTTCCGGGAAGAAAAACTGTTTTTT
TRBV6-1	NA	TRBD1	TRBJ2-7	CASRNRGGYEQYF	TGTGCCAGCAGAAACAGGGGCGGATACGAGCAGTACTTC
TRBV6-5	few	NA	TRBJ2-1	CATYGGNEQFF	TGTGCCACCTACGGGGGCAATGAGCAGTTCTTC
TRBV7-9	NA	NA	TRBJ1-5	CASSLAGLGGPQHF	TGTGCCAGCAGCTTAGCAGGCCTCGGGGGACCCCAGCATTTT
TRBV3-1	few	TRBD2	TRBJ2-7	CASSQDGTSGRREQYF	TGTGCCAGCAGCCAAGACGGGACTAGCGGGAGAAGAGAGCAGTACTTC
TRBV6-5	NA	TRBD1	TRBJ1-2	CASSNRQGGAYGYTF	TGTGCCAGCAGTAACCGACAGGGGGGGGCCTATGGCTACACCTTC
TRBV18	NA	NA	TRBJ2-7	CASSPPAQPREQYF	TGTGCCAGCTCACCACCGGCCCAACCGAGGGAGCAGTACTTC